The sequence of this T cell receptor (beta chain) was determined in a study of Graves' ophthalmopathy and Graves' hyperthyroidism. This clonotype was detected only a few times. Its specificity is not known. The authors amplified TCR beta CDR3 regions, and they did so from RNA transcripts for repertoire sequencing. Amplification began with first-round RT-PCR using HTBI primers, then second-round multiplex PCR was performed. TCRdb ran MiXCR on the multiplex PCR reads and lists one entry per CDR3 protein. Of approximately 700,000 distinct CDR3 sequences in the sample, 40% are singletons; the top ten hold 35% to 55%. Study results and limitations: A majority of expanded thyroid clonotypes exceeding 0.001 frequency were likewise present in blood.

Symptoms, serum thyroxine and TRAb, thyroid ultrasound, and orbital computed tomography formed the diagnostic basis. Germline V gives CDR1 DFQATT, CDR2 SNEGSKA (reference sequence). Losses at the gene ends were 5 bases for V and 7 bases for J; bases not matched to a gene: 16. CDR3 length equals 16 residues. The chain has TRBV20-1 and TRBJ1-5; TRBD1 agrees at 8 bases. Sequenced material: peripheral blood. This receptor was obtained from an adult man with Graves' ophthalmopathy. CDR3 DNA sequence: TGCAGTGCTCAAGACGAAAGACAGGGGCTGCGACAGCCCCAGCATTTT. Protein product: CSAQDERQGLRQPQHF.